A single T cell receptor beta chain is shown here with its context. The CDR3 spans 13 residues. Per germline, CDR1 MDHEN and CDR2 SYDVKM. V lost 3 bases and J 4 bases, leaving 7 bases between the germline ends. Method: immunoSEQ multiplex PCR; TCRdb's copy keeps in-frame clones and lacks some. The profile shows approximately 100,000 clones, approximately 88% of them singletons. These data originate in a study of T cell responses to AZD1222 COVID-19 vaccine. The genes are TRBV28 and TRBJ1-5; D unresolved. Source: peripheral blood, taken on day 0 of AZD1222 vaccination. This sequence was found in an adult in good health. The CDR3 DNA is TGTGCCAGCAGTTTGGTCAGGAATCAGCCCCAGCATTTT. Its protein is CASSLVRNQPQHF.